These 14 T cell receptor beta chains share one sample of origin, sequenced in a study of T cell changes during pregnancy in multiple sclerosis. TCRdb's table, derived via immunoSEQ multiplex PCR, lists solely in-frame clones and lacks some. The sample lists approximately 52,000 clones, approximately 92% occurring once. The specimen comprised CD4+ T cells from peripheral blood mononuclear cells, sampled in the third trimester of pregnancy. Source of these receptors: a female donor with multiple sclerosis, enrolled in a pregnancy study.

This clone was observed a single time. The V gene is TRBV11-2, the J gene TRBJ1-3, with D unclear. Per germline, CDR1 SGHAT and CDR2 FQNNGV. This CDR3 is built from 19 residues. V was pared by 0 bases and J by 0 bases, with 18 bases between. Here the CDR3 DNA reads TGTGCCAGCAGCTTAGATTTTAGAGTTACAGTTTTCTCTGGAAACACCATATATTTT. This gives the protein CASSLDFRVTVFSGNTIYF.

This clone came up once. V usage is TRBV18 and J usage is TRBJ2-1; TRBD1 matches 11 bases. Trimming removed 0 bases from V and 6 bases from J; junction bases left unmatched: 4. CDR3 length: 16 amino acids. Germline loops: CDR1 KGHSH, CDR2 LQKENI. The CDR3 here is CASSPPVGTGGNEQFF. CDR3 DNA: TGTGCCAGCTCACCACCCGTGGGGACAGGGGGCAATGAGCAGTTCTTC. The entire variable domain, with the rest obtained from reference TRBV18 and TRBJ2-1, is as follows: NAGVMQNPRHLVRRRGQEARLRCSPMKGHSHVYWYRQLPEEGLKFMVYLQKENIIDESGMPKERFSAEFPKEGPSILRIQQVVRGDSAAYFCASSPPVGTGGNEQFFGPGTRLTVL.

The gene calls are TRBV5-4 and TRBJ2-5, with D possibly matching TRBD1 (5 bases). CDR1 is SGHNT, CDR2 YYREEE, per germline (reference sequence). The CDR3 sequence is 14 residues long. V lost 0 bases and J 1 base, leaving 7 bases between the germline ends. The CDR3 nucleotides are TGTGCCAGCAGCTTGGGACAGACCCAAGAGACCCAGTACTTC. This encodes CASSLGQTQETQYF.

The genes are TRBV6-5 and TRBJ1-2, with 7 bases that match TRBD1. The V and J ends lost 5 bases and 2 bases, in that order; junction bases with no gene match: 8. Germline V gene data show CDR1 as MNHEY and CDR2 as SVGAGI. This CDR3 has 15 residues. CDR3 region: CASSRYRGQNYGYTF. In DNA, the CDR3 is TGTGCCAGCAGTCGGTACAGGGGACAAAACTATGGCTACACCTTC.

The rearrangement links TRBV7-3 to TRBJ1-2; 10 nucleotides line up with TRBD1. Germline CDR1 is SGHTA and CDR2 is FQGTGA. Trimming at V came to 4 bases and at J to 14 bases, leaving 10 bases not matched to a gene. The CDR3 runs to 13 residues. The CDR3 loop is CASSSDRGREKTF. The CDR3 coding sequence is TGTGCCAGCAGCTCCGACAGGGGGCGAGAAAAGACCTTC.

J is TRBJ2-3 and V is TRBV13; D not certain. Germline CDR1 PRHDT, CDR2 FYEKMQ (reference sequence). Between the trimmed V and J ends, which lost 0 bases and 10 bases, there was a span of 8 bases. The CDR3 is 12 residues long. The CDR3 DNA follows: TGTGCCAGCAGCTTAGGCGATGCGGCGCAGTATTTT. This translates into CASSLGDAAQYF.

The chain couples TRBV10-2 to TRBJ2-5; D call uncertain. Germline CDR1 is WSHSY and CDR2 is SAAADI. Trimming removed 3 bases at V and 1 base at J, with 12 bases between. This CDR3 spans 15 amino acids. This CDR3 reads CASSDLEAIQETQYF. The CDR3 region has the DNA TGCGCCAGCAGTGATTTAGAAGCCATCCAAGAGACCCAGTACTTC.

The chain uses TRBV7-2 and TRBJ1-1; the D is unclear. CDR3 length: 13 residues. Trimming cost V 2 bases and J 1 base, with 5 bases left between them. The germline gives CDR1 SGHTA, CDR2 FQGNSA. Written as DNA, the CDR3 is TGTGCCAGCAGCTTAACCGGGAACACTGAAGCTTTCTTT. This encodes CASSLTGNTEAFF.

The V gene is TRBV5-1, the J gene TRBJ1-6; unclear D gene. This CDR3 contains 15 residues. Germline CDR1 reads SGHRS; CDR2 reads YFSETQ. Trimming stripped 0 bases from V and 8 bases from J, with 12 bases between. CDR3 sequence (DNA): TGCGCCAGCAGCTTGGCGCCCACAGATTATTCACCCCTCCACTTT. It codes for CASSLAPTDYSPLHF.

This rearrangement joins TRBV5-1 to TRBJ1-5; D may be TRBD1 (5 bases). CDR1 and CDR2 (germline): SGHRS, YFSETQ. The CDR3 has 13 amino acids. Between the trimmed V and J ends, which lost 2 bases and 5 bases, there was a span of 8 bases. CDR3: CASSFGGDQPQHF. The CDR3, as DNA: TGCGCCAGCAGCTTCGGAGGGGATCAGCCCCAGCATTTT. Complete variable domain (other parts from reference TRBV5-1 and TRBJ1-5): KAGVTQTPRYLIKTRGQQVTLSCSPISGHRSVSWYQQTPGQGLQFLFEYFSETQRNKGNFPGRFSGRQFSNSRSEMNVSTLELGDSALYLCASSFGGDQPQHFGDGTRLSIL.

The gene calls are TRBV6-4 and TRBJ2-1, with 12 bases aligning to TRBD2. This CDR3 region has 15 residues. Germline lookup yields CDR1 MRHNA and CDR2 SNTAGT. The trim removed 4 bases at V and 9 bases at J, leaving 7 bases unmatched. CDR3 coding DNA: TGTGCCAGCAGTGTGACTAGCGGGAGTATGAGTGAGCAGTTCTTC. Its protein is CASSVTSGSMSEQFF.

The CDR3 region has the DNA TGCGCCAGCAGCTACGGACAGGGGAGGGGATCTGGAAACACCATATATTTT. It codes for CASSYGQGRGSGNTIYF. This chain joins TRBV5-1 and TRBJ1-3, with 9 bases aligning to TRBD1. The V segment lost 3 bases and the J segment 1 base; nucleotides outside the gene matches: 8. The CDR3 has 17 residues. Germline-derived CDR1 and CDR2 are SGHRS and YFSETQ.

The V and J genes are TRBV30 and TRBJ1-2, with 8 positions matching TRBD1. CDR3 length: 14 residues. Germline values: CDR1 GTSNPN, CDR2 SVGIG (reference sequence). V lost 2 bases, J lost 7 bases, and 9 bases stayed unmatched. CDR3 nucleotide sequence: TGTGCCTGGAGTTTTCTCGGACAGGGCGGTGGCTACACCTTC. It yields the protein CAWSFLGQGGGYTF.

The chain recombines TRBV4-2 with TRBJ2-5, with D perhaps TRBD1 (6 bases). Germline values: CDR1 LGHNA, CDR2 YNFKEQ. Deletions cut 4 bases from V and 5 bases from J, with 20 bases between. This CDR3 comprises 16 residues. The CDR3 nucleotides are TGTGCCAGCAGCCCCGTGGGGCAGGGGCGATCCGAGACCCAGTACTTC. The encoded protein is CASSPVGQGRSETQYF.